Listed here is a single T cell receptor (beta chain). The antigen remains unidentified. These data are taken from a study of CD8+ T cells in alopecia areata. As for treatment: oral pan-JAK inhibitor, 5-10 mg twice daily. Collected material from alopecia areata patients comprised lesional scalp punch biopsies and peripheral blood. PBMCs, the starting material, were the source of sorted CD4+ and CD8+ T cells. cDNA prepared by RNA extraction and subsequent reverse transcription served as the template for sequencing. Profiling relied on immunoSEQ multiplex PCR, and the TCRdb table lists in-frame clones only, not all of them. Seen here are around 200,000 clones, 55% to 70% observed once, and the top ten hold 3.5% to 5%. Germline CDR1 reads MNHEY; CDR2 reads SMNVEV (reference sequence). V was shortened by 7 bases and J by 0 bases, with 16 bases between the two germline ends. This CDR3 has 16 amino acids. General study points: Tofacitinib significantly reduced both scalp clonality and expanded CD8+ clones among the top 100.

The chain employs TRBV27 and TRBJ2-1; D possibly corresponds to TRBD1 (6 bases). The material was CD4+ T cells sorted from blood, obtained at week 4, from a patient treated with tofacitinib. The sequence came from a human donor with alopecia areata. The CDR3 loop is CASKQGGTSSYNEQFF. The CDR3 region has the DNA TGTGCCAGCAAACAGGGTGGTACTAGCTCCTACAATGAGCAGTTCTTC.